The 5 T cell receptor beta chains in this list originate from one sample, sequenced in a study of immune evolution from preneoplasia to lung adenocarcinoma. TCRdb's table, derived via immunoSEQ multiplex PCR, lists solely in-frame clones and lacks some. Counted here are about 5,600 clones, about 70% occurring once; the ten biggest clones make up over 9%. The specimen sequenced was FFPE lung adenocarcinoma in situ tissue. The receptors come from a person between 60 and 79 years old with lung adenocarcinoma.

The chain joins TRBV7-9 to TRBJ1-1, with D perhaps TRBD1 (6 bases). This CDR3 contains 15 residues. From germline, CDR1 is SEHNR and CDR2 FQNEAQ (reference sequence). Trimming took 2 bases from V and 1 from J, leaving 11 bases between them. The CDR3 loop is CASSLLARGNTEAFF. The DNA for the CDR3 is TGTGCCAGCAGCTTATTGGCCAGGGGGAACACTGAAGCTTTCTTT.

The J gene is TRBJ2-3, the V gene TRBV7-2, with 14 bases lining up with TRBD2. Trimming removed 4 bases from V and 2 bases from J; junction bases left unmatched: 8. This CDR3 has 18 residues. The germline V gene encodes CDR1 SGHTA and CDR2 FQGNSA. This chain's CDR3 is CASSSPGLAGVSTDTQYF. CDR3 coding DNA: TGTGCCAGCAGCTCACCGGGACTAGCGGGGGTTTCCACAGATACGCAGTATTTT.

V usage is TRBV7-9 and J usage is TRBJ2-7, with D tentatively TRBD1 or TRBD2 (5 bases each). The CDR3 sequence is 15 residues long. Deletions cut 1 base from V and 4 bases from J, with 14 bases between. Germline V gene lookup returns CDR1 SEHNR and CDR2 FQNEAQ (reference sequence). The DNA of the CDR3 is TGTGCCAGCAGCTTAGGTTCGGGGACGGGATACGAGCAGTACTTC. Translated, it gives CASSLGSGTGYEQYF.

The chain recombines TRBV2 with TRBJ1-3; D not resolved. V was pared by 5 bases and J by 1 base, with 3 bases between. CDR3 size: 12 residues. Germline V gene sequence: CDR1 SNHLY, CDR2 FYNNEI. The DNA of the CDR3 is TGTGCCAGCAGTACTTCTGGAAACACCATATATTTT. Translating gives CASSTSGNTIYF.

This chain links TRBV18 with TRBJ2-1, with a possible D match to TRBD2 (6 bases). The CDR3 sequence is 14 residues long. V was clipped by 6 bases and J by 5 bases, with 14 bases between them. Germline V lookup: CDR1 KGHSH, CDR2 LQKENI. In DNA, the CDR3 is TGTGCCAGCTCCCCGCTAGCGAATAACAATGAGCAGTTCTTC. The encoded protein is CASSPLANNNEQFF.